This entry lists 9 T cell receptor beta chains sequenced from one sample in a study of shared clonotypes between healthy human individuals. The assay was immunoSEQ multiplex PCR, and TCRdb's table has in-frame clones only and misses some. The data contain fewer than 1.8 million clones, 97% to 99% of them seen just once; the ten biggest clones take up 0.36%. The source material was naive CD4+ T cells sorted from blood. Subset defined: CD45RA+ positively selected. The receptors derive from a man aged 25-40 years in good health.

The chain is built from TRBV15 and TRBJ2-7; no clear D. V lost 2 bases and J lost 0, with 11 bases in between. The germline V gene encodes CDR1 LNHNV and CDR2 YYDKDF (reference sequence). This CDR3 has 15 residues. The chain's CDR3 is CATSRSPLLSYEQYF. The CDR3 nucleotides read TGTGCCACCAGCAGATCACCCCTTCTCTCCTACGAGCAGTACTTC.

The chain combines TRBV7-9 with TRBJ2-3, with D hard to call. The germline V and J ends were trimmed by 7 bases and 6 bases, with 5 bases remaining between them. The germline gives CDR1 SEHNR, CDR2 FQNEAQ (reference sequence). CDR3 length equals 10 residues. Written as DNA, the CDR3 is TGTGCCAGCAATAGGGATACGCAGTATTTT. Translation: CASNRDTQYF.

The V gene is TRBV11-3, the J gene TRBJ2-1; D gene uncertain. The V gene lost 6 bases and the J gene lost 6 bases, with 12 bases spanning the gap. Germline-derived CDR1 and CDR2 are SGHNT and YENEEA. This CDR3 contains 13 residues. Written as DNA, the CDR3 is TGTGCCAGCAGTCCCGCTAGTACCAATGAGCAGTTCTTC. Protein product: CASSPASTNEQFF.

The V and J genes are TRBV5-4 and TRBJ2-7; 8 bases map to TRBD1. Germline CDR1 and CDR2: SGHNT and YYREEE (reference sequence). This CDR3 has 15 amino acids. The V and J ends lost 3 bases and 0 bases, in that order; junction bases with no gene match: 5. The CDR3 region has the DNA TGTGCCAGCAGCTCAGACAGGGGAAACTCCTACGAGCAGTACTTC. The encoded protein is CASSSDRGNSYEQYF.

The chain recombines TRBV6-1 with TRBJ1-5, with no clear D. V was clipped by 6 bases and J by 7 bases, with 13 bases between them. This CDR3 is 13 amino acids long. Germline-derived CDR1 and CDR2 are MNHNS and SASEGT. The CDR3 sequence: CASRSPAEQPQHF. CDR3 nucleotide sequence: TGTGCCAGCAGGTCCCCGGCGGAACAGCCCCAGCATTTT.

This rearrangement joins TRBV5-6 to TRBJ2-7; TRBD1 matches 11 bases. Germline CDR1 SGHDT, CDR2 YYEEEE. V dropped 0 bases and J dropped 5; count of bases not matched to a gene: 7. The CDR3 loop spans 16 amino acids. CDR3 nucleotides: TGTGCCAGCAGCTTGGTTGGGGACAGGGGGATTCACGAGCAGTACTTC. It is translated as CASSLVGDRGIHEQYF.

V and J are TRBV11-2 and TRBJ1-1; no definite D call. The germline CDR1 and CDR2 sequences are SGHAT and FQNNGV. This CDR3 has 12 residues. Trimming shortened V by 1 base and J by 5 bases, and 5 bases separated the two germline ends. CDR3: CASSLASTEAFF. CDR3 DNA: TGTGCCAGCAGCTTAGCTTCGACTGAAGCTTTCTTT.

This chain uses TRBV5-1 with TRBJ1-1, with a possible D match to TRBD1 (5 bases). V shed 6 bases and J shed 4 bases, with 16 bases lying between them. Germline values: CDR1 SGHRS, CDR2 YFSETQ. The CDR3 runs to 14 residues. CDR3 amino acids: CASTKSGVGTEAFF. CDR3 nucleotides: TGCGCCAGCACCAAGTCGGGGGTCGGCACTGAAGCTTTCTTT.

The J gene is TRBJ1-2, the V gene TRBV27; TRBD1 aligns across 7 bases. J was trimmed by 7 bases and V by 5 bases; bases with no gene match: 10. The CDR3 totals 14 residues. CDR1 and CDR2 from the germline V gene are MNHEY and SMNVEV (reference sequence). The CDR3 DNA reads as TGTGCCAGCAGTAAGACAAGGGGGCTGGGTGGCTACACCTTC. Its translation: CASSKTRGLGGYTF.